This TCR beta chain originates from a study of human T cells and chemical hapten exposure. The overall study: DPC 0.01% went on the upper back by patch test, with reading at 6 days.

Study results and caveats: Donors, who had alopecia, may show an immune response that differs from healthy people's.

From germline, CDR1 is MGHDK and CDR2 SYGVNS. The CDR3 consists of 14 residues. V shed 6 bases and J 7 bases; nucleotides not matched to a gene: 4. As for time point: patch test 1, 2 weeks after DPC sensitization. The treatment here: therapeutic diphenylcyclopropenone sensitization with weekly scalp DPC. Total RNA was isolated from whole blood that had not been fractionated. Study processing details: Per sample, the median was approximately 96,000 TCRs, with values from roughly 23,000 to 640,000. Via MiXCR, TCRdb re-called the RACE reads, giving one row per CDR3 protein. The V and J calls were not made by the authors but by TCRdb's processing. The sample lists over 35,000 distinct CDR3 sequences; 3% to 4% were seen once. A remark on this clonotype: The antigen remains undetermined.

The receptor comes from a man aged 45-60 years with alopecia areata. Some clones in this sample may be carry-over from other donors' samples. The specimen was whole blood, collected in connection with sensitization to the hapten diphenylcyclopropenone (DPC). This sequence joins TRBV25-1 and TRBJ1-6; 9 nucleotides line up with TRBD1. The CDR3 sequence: CASRGQGRNSPLHF. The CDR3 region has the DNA TGTGCCAGCAGAGGACAGGGGAGGAATTCACCCCTCCACTTT.